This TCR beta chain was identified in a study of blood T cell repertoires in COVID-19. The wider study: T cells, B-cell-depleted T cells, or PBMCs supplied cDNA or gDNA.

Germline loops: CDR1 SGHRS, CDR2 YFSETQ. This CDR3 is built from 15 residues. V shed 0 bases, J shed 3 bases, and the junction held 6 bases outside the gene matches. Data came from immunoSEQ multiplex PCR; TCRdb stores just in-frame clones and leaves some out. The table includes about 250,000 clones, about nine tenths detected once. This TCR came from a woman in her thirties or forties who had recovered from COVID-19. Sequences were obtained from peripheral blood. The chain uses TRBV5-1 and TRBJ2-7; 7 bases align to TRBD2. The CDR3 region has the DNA TGCGCCAGCAGCTTGGTAGCGGGCCATGACTACGAGCAGTACTTC. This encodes CASSLVAGHDYEQYF. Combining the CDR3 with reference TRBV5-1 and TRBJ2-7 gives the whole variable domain KAGVTQTPRYLIKTRGQQVTLSCSPISGHRSVSWYQQTPGQGLQFLFEYFSETQRNKGNFPGRFSGRQFSNSRSEMNVSTLELGDSALYLCASSLVAGHDYEQYFGPGTRLTVT.